The 8 T cell receptor beta chains listed next were all sequenced from one sample in a study of blood T cell repertoires in COVID-19. The method was immunoSEQ multiplex PCR; TCRdb's version includes in-frame clones alone and lacks a portion of them. The sample lists 240,000 or so clones, roughly 80% occurring once. Sequenced input: peripheral blood. All receptors come from a woman older than 75 with acute or convalescent COVID-19.

The chain joins TRBV14 to TRBJ1-2; D perhaps matches TRBD1 (6 bases). This CDR3 is 14 amino acids long. V lost 4 bases and J 4 bases, leaving 13 bases between the germline ends. Germline V lookup: CDR1 SGHDN, CDR2 FVKESK. CDR3 sequence reads: CASSRLGQLYGYTF. In nucleotides, the CDR3 is TGTGCCAGCAGCCGATTAGGACAGCTCTATGGCTACACCTTC.

V usage is TRBV7-3 and J usage is TRBJ2-1; 9 bases agree with TRBD2. Per the germline V gene, CDR1 is SGHTA and CDR2 is FQGTGA. V was pared by 0 bases and J by 5 bases, with 8 bases of the junction left unmatched. The CDR3 has 17 residues. The CDR3 region has the DNA TGTGCCAGCAGCTTAACCCCCCGGTCTAGCGGGGACAATGAGCAGTTCTTC. It yields the protein CASSLTPRSSGDNEQFF.

J is TRBJ2-7 and V is TRBV28; 9 bases align to TRBD2. There are 13 residues in the CDR3. The germline V gene has CDR1 MDHEN and CDR2 SYDVKM. The V segment lost 5 bases and the J segment 2 bases; nucleotides outside the gene matches: 1. CDR3 sequence: CASSLAGPYEQYF. The CDR3 nucleotides read TGTGCCAGCAGTCTAGCGGGGCCCTACGAGCAGTACTTC. The full variable domain, in which reference TRBV28 and TRBJ2-7 provide the parts outside the CDR3, is DVKVTQSSRYLVKRTGEKVFLECVQDMDHENMFWYRQDPGLGLRLIYFSYDVKMKEKGDIPEGYSVSREKKERFSLILESASTNQTSMYLCASSLAGPYEQYFGPGTRLTVT.

Comment on this clone: In the same sample, other DNA sequences code for this CDR3. The chain uses TRBV19 and TRBJ1-4, with 11 positions matching TRBD1. In germline, CDR1 is LNHDA, CDR2 SQIVND (reference sequence). This CDR3 is 15 amino acids long. The V and J ends lost 5 bases and 5 bases, in that order; junction bases with no gene match: 4. CDR3 nucleotides: TGTGCCAGTAGTCCGCGGACAGGGGGCAATGAAAAACTGTTTTTT. Its translation: CASSPRTGGNEKLFF.

This clone is a singleton in its sample. The chain joins TRBV28 to TRBJ1-5, with D perhaps TRBD1 (5 bases). Germline CDR1 MDHEN, CDR2 SYDVKM. The CDR3 totals 15 residues. The germline V and J ends were trimmed by 6 bases and 6 bases, with 18 bases remaining between them. CDR3 coding DNA: TGTGCCAGCAGCCCGGCGGACGGGGGGAGTCAGCCCCAGCATTTT. Its protein product is CASSPADGGSQPQHF.

CDR3 amino acids: CASSYSSKGTEEKLFF. CDR3 in DNA: TGTGCCAGCAGTTACTCGAGTAAGGGGACAGAGGAAAAACTGTTTTTT. The chain joins TRBV6-6 to TRBJ1-4; the match to TRBD1 covers 7 bases. The trim removed 0 bases at V and 8 bases at J, leaving 9 bases unmatched. The CDR3 contains 16 residues. Germline CDR1 reads MNHNY; CDR2 reads SVGAGI (reference sequence).

The chain combines TRBV27 with TRBJ1-1, with D unclear. The V end was cut by 5 bases, the J end by 4 bases, with 14 bases between. The CDR3 spans 14 residues. The germline gives CDR1 MNHEY, CDR2 SMNVEV (reference sequence). CDR3 nucleotides: TGTGCCAGCAGTGCCCCGGGGTATGGCACTGAAGCTTTCTTT. Translation gives CASSAPGYGTEAFF.

This clone showed up just a few times. The chain recombines TRBV2 with TRBJ2-3; 10 nucleotides agree with TRBD2. The V gene end was trimmed by 1 base and the J gene end by 0 bases; junction bases not matched to a gene: 7. The length of the CDR3 is 18 residues. Germline V lookup: CDR1 SNHLY, CDR2 FYNNEI. In DNA, the CDR3 is TGTGCCAGCAGTGAAGGTAGCGGGGGGCAGCATAGCACAGATACGCAGTATTTT. It codes for CASSEGSGGQHSTDTQYF.